Listed here is a single T cell receptor beta chain. This record belongs to a study of control samples from healthy donors and cancer patients. The V end was cut by 10 bases, the J end by 2 bases, with 15 bases between. Germline V gene lookup returns CDR1 LNHDA and CDR2 SQIVND (reference sequence). The CDR3 extends over 15 amino acids. Sequencing was performed with immunoSEQ multiplex PCR; in TCRdb, only in-frame clones are kept and a portion is missing. The sample comprises tens of thousands of clones, roughly nine tenths of which are singletons, and roughly an eighth rests with the top ten. This receptor was obtained from a woman in her 70s in good health. The genes are TRBV19 and TRBJ2-6; unclear D gene. The specimen sequenced was blood. The CDR3 bases are TGTGCCACCACACGTATGGGCGCTGGGGCCAACGTCCTGACTTTC. It specifies CATTRMGAGANVLTF.